This T cell receptor beta chain derives from a study of blood T cell repertoires in COVID-19. Whole-study context: Researchers got acute and convalescent COVID-19 samples from the United States, Italy and Spain. From T cells, B-cell-depleted T cells, or PBMCs came the material, which was cDNA or gDNA.

The CDR3 loop spans 16 amino acids. V was pared by 0 bases and J by 7 bases, with 5 bases of the junction left unmatched. The germline V gene encodes CDR1 ENHRY and CDR2 SYGVKD. This clone was seen a single time. Under the authors' procedure: Estimation of nucleated cell counts was performed using reference gene primer amplification. Sequencing used immunoSEQ multiplex PCR; TCRdb keeps in-frame clones, though not all of them. V and J calls and clone size are as listed in that table; D and trimming were resolved from the DNA. Of fewer than 200,000 clones listed, 80% to 85% are singletons. Sequenced input: peripheral blood. The sequence came from an older woman with COVID-19, enrolled during active disease. The chain combines TRBV10-3 with TRBJ1-6; TRBD1 agrees at 8 bases. The CDR3 here is CAISESPGGRNSPLHF. The CDR3 nucleotides are TGTGCCATCAGTGAGTCCCCAGGGGGCCGAAATTCACCCCTCCACTTT.